This T cell receptor (beta chain) derives from a study of CD8+ T cells in alopecia areata. This clone occurred many times. The CDR3 runs to 14 residues. With 5 bases clipped from V and 4 bases from J, the junction kept 4 bases outside the gene matches. Germline V gene sequence: CDR1 SQVTM, CDR2 ANQGSEA. Reverse transcribed after extraction, RNA yielded cDNA as the sequencing template. Here immunoSEQ multiplex PCR was the method, and the copy in TCRdb shows in-frame clones only, minus some. The sample lists about 110,000 clones; 59% were seen once. The chain employs TRBV29-1 and TRBJ2-2, with 10 nucleotides matching TRBD2. The sequence was obtained from a human donor in good health. Sequencing was performed on CD8+ T cells sorted from blood. CDR3 protein: CSVQRGGVTGELFF. The CDR3 nucleotides read TGCAGCGTTCAGCGGGGGGGCGTCACCGGGGAGCTGTTTTTT.